The 6 T cell receptor beta chains listed next were all sequenced from one sample in a study of T cells in tumors after PD-1 blockade. Only in-frame clones appear in the TCRdb table, and some are missing; sequencing was by immunoSEQ multiplex PCR. This table holds some 47,000 clones, approximately 75% found once. Sample: PBMCs, taken before anti-PD-1 treatment. The receptors come from a human donor with basal cell carcinoma.

V is TRBV28 and J is TRBJ2-3; possible D gene TRBD1, 5 bases. The CDR3 contains 13 residues. The germline V gene has CDR1 MDHEN and CDR2 SYDVKM. V was shortened by 5 bases and J by 0 bases, with 6 bases between the two germline ends. The CDR3 loop reads CASSTGSTDTQYF. Written as DNA, the CDR3 is TGTGCCAGCAGTACAGGAAGCACAGATACGCAGTATTTT.

V is TRBV6-2 or TRBV6-3 and J is TRBJ1-2; 7 bases align to TRBD1. Looked up from germline, CDR1 is MNHEY and CDR2 is SVGEGT. Germline trimming cut 0 bases from V and 7 bases from J; bases unmatched to any gene: 14. The CDR3 extends over 17 amino acids. CDR3 loop: CASSYSVRRQGFGGYTF. CDR3 DNA: TGTGCCAGCAGTTACTCGGTGCGGAGACAGGGATTTGGTGGCTACACCTTC.

The genes are TRBV5-4 and TRBJ1-1; 9 positions agree with TRBD1. Unmatched junction bases numbered 2, after V lost 5 bases and J lost 3 bases. The V gene's germline CDR1 is SGHNT and CDR2 YYREEE (reference sequence). The CDR3 covers 13 residues. The CDR3 spells CASRGQGYTEAFF. The CDR3 DNA reads TGTGCCAGCAGGGGACAGGGATACACTGAAGCTTTCTTT. Full variable domain (rest looked up from reference TRBV5-4 and TRBJ1-1): ETGVTQSPTHLIKTRGQQVTLRCSSQSGHNTVSWYQQALGQGPQFIFQYYREEENGRGNFPPRFSGLQFPNYSSELNVNALELDDSALYLCASRGQGYTEAFFGQGTRLTVV.

This clone has only a few counts. The same CDR3 is also encoded by other DNA sequences in this sample. The chain employs TRBV5-1 and TRBJ1-2; D is ambiguous. The germline V gene encodes CDR1 SGHRS and CDR2 YFSETQ. Trimming left V 2 bases short and J 3 bases short, with 8 bases between. The CDR3 is 13 amino acids. CDR3 amino acids: CASSFGGDYGYTF. In nucleotides, the CDR3 is TGCGCCAGCAGCTTCGGAGGAGACTATGGCTACACCTTC.

This chain joins TRBV5-1 and TRBJ2-3; D may be TRBD2 (5 bases). V was trimmed by 4 bases and J by 6 bases, leaving 18 bases between them. This CDR3 contains 15 residues. The germline CDR1 and CDR2 sequences are SGHRS and YFSETQ. CDR3 amino acids: CASSKDGGGYDTQYF. Here the CDR3 DNA reads TGCGCCAGCAGCAAGGACGGCGGAGGATACGATACGCAGTATTTT.

The J gene is TRBJ2-7, the V gene TRBV7-2; D might be TRBD2 (6 bases). The CDR3 has 17 residues. Trimming removed 5 bases at V and 2 bases at J, with 22 bases between. Germline CDR1 reads SGHTA; CDR2 reads FQGNSA. The CDR3 region is CASSKPRPGLGAYEQYF. CDR3 in DNA: TGTGCCAGCAGCAAACCCAGACCGGGACTGGGGGCCTACGAGCAGTACTTC. Combining the CDR3 with reference TRBV7-2 and TRBJ2-7 gives the whole variable domain GAGVSQSPSNKVTEKGKDVELRCDPISGHTALYWYRQSLGQGLEFLIYFQGNSAPDKSGLPSDRFSAERTGGSVSTLTIQRTQQEDSAVYLCASSKPRPGLGAYEQYFGPGTRLTVT.